This record concerns one TCR beta chain sequence. Its antigen is still unknown. The data derive from a study of T cell responses to AZD1222 COVID-19 vaccine. Study information: Pooling covered second doses at about 4 or about 12 weeks.

Study-wide results and limits: Donors were largely white British and mainly female; clonal diversity was possibly underestimated.

Sequenced by immunoSEQ multiplex PCR; TCRdb stores in-frame clones only, minus some. The table records 35,000 or so clones, 85% to 90% of them present only once. The V gene's germline CDR1 is LNHDA and CDR2 SQIVND (reference sequence). The V end lost 7 bases, the J end lost 6 bases, and 15 bases lay between the germline ends. This CDR3 spans 14 amino acids. V is TRBV19 and J is TRBJ2-2; D unresolved. The sequenced sample was peripheral blood, obtained on day 0 of AZD1222 vaccination. The sequence came from an adult in good health. CDR3 protein: CASNPIPKAGELFF. Here the CDR3 DNA reads TGTGCCAGTAACCCCATACCCAAGGCCGGGGAGCTGTTTTTT.